This T cell receptor (beta chain) was identified in a study of blood T cells in healthy people across ages. Notes on the study in general: Estimates drawn from one million T cells were deemed to understate diversity.

CDR1 is LGHNA, CDR2 YSLEER, per germline. CDR3 length: 15 residues. V was trimmed by 0 bases and J by 8 bases, leaving 14 bases between them. The use of a sample-barcoded 5' primer and a J-beta primer mix characterized a second PCR of roughly 7 to 11 cycles. TCRdb redid the calling of the 5' RACE reads with MiXCR, one entry per CDR3 protein. This sample yields around 620,000 distinct CDR3 sequences, of which 27% are seen a single time; around 18% belongs to the top ten. In the case of this clonotype: Its cognate antigen is unknown.

Donation came from healthy Caucasian individuals in Russia who were aged roughly 6 to 95. The chain employs TRBV4-3 and TRBJ2-4, with D maybe TRBD1 (5 bases). The sample consisted of blood. The TCR comes from a woman in her 70s in good health. CDR3 amino acids: CASSQDRQGRDIQYF. DNA of the CDR3: TGCGCCAGCAGCCAAGATCGGCAGGGCCGAGACATTCAGTACTTC.